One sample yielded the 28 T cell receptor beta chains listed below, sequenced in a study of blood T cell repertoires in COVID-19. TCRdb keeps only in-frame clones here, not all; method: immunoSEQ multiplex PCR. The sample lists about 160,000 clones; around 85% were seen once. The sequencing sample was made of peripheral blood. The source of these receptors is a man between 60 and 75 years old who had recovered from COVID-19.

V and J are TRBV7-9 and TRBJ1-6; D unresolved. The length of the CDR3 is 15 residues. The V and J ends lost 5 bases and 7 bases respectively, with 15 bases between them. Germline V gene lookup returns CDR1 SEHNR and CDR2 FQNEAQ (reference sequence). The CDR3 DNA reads TGTGCCAGCAGCAACGGAAGGGAGAGGAATTCACCCCTCCACTTT. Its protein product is CASSNGRERNSPLHF.

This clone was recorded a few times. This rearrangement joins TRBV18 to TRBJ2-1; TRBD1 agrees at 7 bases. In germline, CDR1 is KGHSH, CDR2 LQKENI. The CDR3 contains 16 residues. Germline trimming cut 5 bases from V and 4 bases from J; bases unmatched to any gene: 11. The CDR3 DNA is TGTGCCAGCTCAACAAACTTCCAGGGGGAATACAATGAGCAGTTCTTC. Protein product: CASSTNFQGEYNEQFF.

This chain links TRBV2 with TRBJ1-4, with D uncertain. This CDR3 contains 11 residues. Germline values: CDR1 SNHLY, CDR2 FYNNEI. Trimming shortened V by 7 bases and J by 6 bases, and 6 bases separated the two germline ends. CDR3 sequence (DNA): TGTGCCAGCACCTTTTATGAAAAACTGTTTTTT. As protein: CASTFYEKLFF.

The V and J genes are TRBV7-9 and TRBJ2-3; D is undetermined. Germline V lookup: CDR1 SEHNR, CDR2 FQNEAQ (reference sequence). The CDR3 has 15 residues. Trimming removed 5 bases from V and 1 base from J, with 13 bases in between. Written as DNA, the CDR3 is TGTGCCAGCAGCCCCGGTTGGGCCCGCACAGATACGCAGTATTTT. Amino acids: CASSPGWARTDTQYF.

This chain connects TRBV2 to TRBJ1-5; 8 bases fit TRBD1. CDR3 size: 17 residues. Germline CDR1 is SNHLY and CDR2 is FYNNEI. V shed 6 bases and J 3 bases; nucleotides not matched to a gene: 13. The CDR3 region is CASSAPQGARDNQPQHF. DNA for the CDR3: TGTGCCAGCAGCGCTCCCCAGGGGGCAAGGGACAATCAGCCCCAGCATTTT.

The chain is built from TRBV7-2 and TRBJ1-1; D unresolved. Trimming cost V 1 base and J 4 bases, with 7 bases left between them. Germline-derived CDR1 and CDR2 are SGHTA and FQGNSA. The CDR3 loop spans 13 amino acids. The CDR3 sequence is CASSLVTGTEAFF. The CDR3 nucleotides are TGTGCCAGCAGCTTAGTAACGGGCACTGAAGCTTTCTTT.

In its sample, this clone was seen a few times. Here the CDR3 DNA reads TGTGCCAGCCACCCCAATTCGGGTGCCTACTATGGCTACACCTTC. Encoded protein: CASHPNSGAYYGYTF. The gene calls are TRBV2 and TRBJ1-2, with D unresolved. CDR1 and CDR2 (germline): SNHLY, FYNNEI. The CDR3 covers 15 residues. Trimming stripped 8 bases from V and 3 bases from J, with 19 bases between.

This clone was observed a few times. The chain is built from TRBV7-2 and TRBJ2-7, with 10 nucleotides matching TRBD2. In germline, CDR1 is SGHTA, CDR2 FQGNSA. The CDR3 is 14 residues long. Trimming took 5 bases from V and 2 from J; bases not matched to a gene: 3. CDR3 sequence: CASSPGLATYEQYF. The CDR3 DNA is TGTGCCAGCAGCCCGGGACTAGCGACCTACGAGCAGTACTTC.

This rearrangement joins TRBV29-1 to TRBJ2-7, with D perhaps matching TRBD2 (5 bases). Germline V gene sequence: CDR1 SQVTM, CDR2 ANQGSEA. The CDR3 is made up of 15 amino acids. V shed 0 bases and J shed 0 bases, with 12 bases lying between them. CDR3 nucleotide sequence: TGCAGCGTTGAAGAGAGGGATGGACTCTCCTACGAGCAGTACTTC. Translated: CSVEERDGLSYEQYF.

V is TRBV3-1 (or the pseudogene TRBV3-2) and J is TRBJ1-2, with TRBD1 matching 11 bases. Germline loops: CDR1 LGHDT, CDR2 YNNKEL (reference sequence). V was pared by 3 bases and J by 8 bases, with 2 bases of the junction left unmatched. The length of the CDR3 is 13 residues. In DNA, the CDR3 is TGTGCCAGCAGCCAGGGACAGGGGGGCGGCTACACCTTC. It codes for CASSQGQGGGYTF.

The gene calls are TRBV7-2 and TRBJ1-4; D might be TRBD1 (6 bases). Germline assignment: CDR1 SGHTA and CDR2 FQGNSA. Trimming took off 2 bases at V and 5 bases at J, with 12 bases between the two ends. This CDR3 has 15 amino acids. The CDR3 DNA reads TGTGCCAGCAGCTTATGGGAGGGGGAGAATGAAAAACTGTTTTTT. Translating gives CASSLWEGENEKLFF.

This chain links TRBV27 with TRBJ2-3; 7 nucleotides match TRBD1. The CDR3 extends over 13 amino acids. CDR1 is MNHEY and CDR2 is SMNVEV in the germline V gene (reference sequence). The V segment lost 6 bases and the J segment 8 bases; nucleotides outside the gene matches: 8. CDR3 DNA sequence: TGTGCCAGCAGCCCAGACAGGGAAGGTACGCAGTATTTT. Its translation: CASSPDREGTQYF.

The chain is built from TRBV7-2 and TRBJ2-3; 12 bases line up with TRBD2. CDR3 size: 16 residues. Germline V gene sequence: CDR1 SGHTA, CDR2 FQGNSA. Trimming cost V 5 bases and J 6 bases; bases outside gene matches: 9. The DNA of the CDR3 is TGTGCCAGCAGCCCCCGGACTAGCGGGGAGGGGGATACGCAGTATTTT. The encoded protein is CASSPRTSGEGDTQYF. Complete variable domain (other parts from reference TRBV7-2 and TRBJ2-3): GAGVSQSPSNKVTEKGKDVELRCDPISGHTALYWYRQSLGQGLEFLIYFQGNSAPDKSGLPSDRFSAERTGGSVSTLTIQRTQQEDSAVYLCASSPRTSGEGDTQYFGPGTRLTVL.

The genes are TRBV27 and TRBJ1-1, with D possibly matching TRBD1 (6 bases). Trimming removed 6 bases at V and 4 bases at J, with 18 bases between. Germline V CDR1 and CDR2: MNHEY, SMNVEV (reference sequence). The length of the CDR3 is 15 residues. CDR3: CASRLSTGFRTEAFF. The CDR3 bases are TGTGCCAGCAGACTTAGCACAGGGTTTCGCACTGAAGCTTTCTTT.

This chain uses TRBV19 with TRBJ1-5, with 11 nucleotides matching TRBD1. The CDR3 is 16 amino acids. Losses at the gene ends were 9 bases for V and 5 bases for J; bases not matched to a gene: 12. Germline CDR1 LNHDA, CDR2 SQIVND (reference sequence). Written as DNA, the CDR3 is TGTGCCAGCAGCCACGGGGGGACAGGGGGAGATCAGCCCCAGCATTTT. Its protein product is CASSHGGTGGDQPQHF.

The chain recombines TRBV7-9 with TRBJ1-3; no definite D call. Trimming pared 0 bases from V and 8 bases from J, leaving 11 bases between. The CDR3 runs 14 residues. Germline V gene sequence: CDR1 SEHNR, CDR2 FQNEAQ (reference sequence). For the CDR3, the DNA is TGTGCCAGCAGCTTAGCTCCGATAGGAGACACCATATATTTT. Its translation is CASSLAPIGDTIYF.

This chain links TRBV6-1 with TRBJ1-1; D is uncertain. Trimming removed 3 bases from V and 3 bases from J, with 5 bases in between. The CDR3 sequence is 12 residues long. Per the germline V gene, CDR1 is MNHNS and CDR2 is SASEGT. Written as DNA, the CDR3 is TGTGCCAGCAGTGAGAGGGACACTGAAGCTTTCTTT. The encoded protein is CASSERDTEAFF.

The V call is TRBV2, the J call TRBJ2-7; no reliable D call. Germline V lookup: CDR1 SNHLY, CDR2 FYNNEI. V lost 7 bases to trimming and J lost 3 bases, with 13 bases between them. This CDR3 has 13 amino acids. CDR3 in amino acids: CASIGASFYEQYF. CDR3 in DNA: TGTGCCAGCATAGGTGCTAGTTTCTACGAGCAGTACTTC.

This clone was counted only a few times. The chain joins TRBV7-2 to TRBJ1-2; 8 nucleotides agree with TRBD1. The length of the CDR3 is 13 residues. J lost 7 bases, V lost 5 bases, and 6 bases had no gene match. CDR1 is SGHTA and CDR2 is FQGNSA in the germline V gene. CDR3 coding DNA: TGTGCCAGCAGCCCAGACAGGGGAGGTGGCTACACCTTC. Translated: CASSPDRGGGYTF.

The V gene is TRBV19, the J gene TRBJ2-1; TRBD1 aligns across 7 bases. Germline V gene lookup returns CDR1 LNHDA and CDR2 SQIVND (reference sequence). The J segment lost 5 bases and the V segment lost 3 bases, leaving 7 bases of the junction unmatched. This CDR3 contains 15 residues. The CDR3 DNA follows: TGTGCCAGTAGTATTTTAGGGGGCCCTAACAATGAGCAGTTCTTC. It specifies CASSILGGPNNEQFF.

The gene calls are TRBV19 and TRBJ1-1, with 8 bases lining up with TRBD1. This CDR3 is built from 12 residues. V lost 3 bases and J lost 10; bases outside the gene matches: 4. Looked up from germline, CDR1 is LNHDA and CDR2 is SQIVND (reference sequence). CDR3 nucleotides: TGTGCCAGTAGTATTCCCGACAGGGGAGCTTTCTTT. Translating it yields CASSIPDRGAFF.

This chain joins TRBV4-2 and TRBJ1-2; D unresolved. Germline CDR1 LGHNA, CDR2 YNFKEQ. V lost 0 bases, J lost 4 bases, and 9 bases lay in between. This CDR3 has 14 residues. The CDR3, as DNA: TGTGCCAGCAGCCAAGAGGTGGGCAGCTATGGCTACACCTTC. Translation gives CASSQEVGSYGYTF.

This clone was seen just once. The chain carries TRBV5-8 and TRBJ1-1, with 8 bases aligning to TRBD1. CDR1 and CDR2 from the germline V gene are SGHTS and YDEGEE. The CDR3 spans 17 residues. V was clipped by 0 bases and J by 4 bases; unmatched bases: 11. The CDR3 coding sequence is TGTGCCAGCAGCTTGGGGGGCCCACAGGGGGTTCGCACTGAAGCTTTCTTT. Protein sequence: CASSLGGPQGVRTEAFF.

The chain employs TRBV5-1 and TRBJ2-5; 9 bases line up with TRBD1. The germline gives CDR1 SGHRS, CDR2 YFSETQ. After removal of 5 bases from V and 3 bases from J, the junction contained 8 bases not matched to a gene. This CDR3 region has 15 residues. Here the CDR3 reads CASSSQGAYEETQYF. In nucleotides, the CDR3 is TGCGCCAGCAGTTCACAGGGGGCTTACGAAGAGACCCAGTACTTC.

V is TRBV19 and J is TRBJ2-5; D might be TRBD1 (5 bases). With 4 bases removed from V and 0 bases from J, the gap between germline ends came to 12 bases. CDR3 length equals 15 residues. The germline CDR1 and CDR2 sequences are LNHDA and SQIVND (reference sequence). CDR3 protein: CASSRGPGYQETQYF. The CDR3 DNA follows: TGTGCCAGTAGTAGGGGCCCAGGGTACCAAGAGACCCAGTACTTC.

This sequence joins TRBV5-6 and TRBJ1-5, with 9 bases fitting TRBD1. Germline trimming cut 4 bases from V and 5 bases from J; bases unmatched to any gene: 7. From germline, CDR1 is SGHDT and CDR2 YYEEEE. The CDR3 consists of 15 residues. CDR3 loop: CASSVGQGGYQPQHF. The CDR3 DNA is TGTGCCAGCAGCGTGGGACAGGGCGGGTATCAGCCCCAGCATTTT.

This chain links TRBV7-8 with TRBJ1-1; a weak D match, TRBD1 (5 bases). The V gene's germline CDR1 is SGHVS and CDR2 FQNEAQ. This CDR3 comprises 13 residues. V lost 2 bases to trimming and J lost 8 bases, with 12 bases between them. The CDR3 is CASSLRGESEAFF. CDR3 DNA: TGTGCCAGCAGCTTAAGGGGTGAGTCCGAAGCTTTCTTT.

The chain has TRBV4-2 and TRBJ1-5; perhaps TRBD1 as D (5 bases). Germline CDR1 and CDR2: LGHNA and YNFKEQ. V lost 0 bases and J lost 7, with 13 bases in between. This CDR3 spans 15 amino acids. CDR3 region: CASSQENRLEQPQHF. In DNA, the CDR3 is TGTGCCAGCAGCCAAGAAAACAGGCTAGAGCAGCCCCAGCATTTT.